Presented here are 18 T cell receptor beta chains from one specimen sequenced in a study of monozygotic twins with inflammatory bowel disease. TCRdb reprocessed the 5' RACE reads, keeping one entry per CDR3 protein, no DNA. Here the sample table reports about 300,000 distinct CDR3 sequences. The sample comprised blood. These receptors all stem from a human donor with ulcerative colitis or Crohn's disease, or a healthy co-twin of an affected twin (not recorded which).

This chain connects TRBV10-3 to TRBJ2-7; TCRdb gives TRBD2 as the D gene, but with no DNA this cannot be confirmed. The CDR3 spans 14 residues. In germline, CDR1 is ENHRY, CDR2 SYGVKD. This CDR3 is CAINLGLAGDEQYF.

J is TRBJ2-6 and V is TRBV29-1. CDR1 and CDR2 from the germline V gene are SQVTM and ANQGSEA. The CDR3 is 14 residues long. The CDR3 reads CSVAPLLGANVLTF.

V gene TRBV3-1 combines with J gene TRBJ1-4; absent DNA, TCRdb's TRBD1 call cannot be checked. This CDR3 region has 15 residues. The V gene's germline CDR1 is LGHDT and CDR2 YNNKEL (reference sequence). The CDR3 is CASSQGVARQEKLFF.

This sequence joins TRBV7-2 and TRBJ2-1. Germline assignment: CDR1 SGHTA and CDR2 FQGNSA. This CDR3 contains 14 residues. The chain's CDR3 is CASSQDKSHNEQFF.

The chain joins TRBV5-1 to TRBJ2-3; the D call of TRBD2 rests on TCRdb alone, since no DNA is present to check it. Germline-derived CDR1 and CDR2 are SGHRS and YFSETQ. This CDR3 is 19 amino acids long. The chain's CDR3 is CASSLAVGLAGGPADTQYF.

This chain uses TRBV15 with TRBJ1-4; TCRdb's assignment of TRBD1 cannot be checked, as there is no DNA. Germline CDR1 LNHNV, CDR2 YYDKDF (reference sequence). The CDR3 runs 18 residues. The CDR3 sequence is CATSSTIILRGAGEKLFF.

The J gene is TRBJ1-3, the V gene TRBV12-3 or TRBV12-4; as DNA is missing, the TRBD1 call by TCRdb cannot be tested. The CDR3 runs 15 residues. The CDR3 loop reads CASSGTIHYGNTIYF.

This rearrangement joins TRBV27 to TRBJ1-1. Germline CDR1 is MNHEY and CDR2 is SMNVEV (reference sequence). The CDR3 totals 11 residues. CDR3 amino acids: CASSSETEAFF.

The gene calls are TRBV20-1 and TRBJ2-2; as DNA is missing, the TRBD1 call by TCRdb cannot be tested. This CDR3 region has 12 residues. Germline CDR1 DFQATT, CDR2 SNEGSKA (reference sequence). CDR3 sequence: CSATQGAGELFF.

The rearrangement uses TRBV5-1 and TRBJ2-7; the D call from TCRdb, TRBD2, cannot be confirmed without DNA. From germline, CDR1 is SGHRS and CDR2 YFSETQ. This CDR3 region has 16 residues. CDR3 sequence reads: CASSLTSGILALEQYF.

V gene TRBV6-6 combines with J gene TRBJ2-2; TCRdb designates TRBD1, a call that cannot be tested without DNA. Per germline, CDR1 MNHNY and CDR2 SVGAGI (reference sequence). There are 12 residues in the CDR3. The CDR3 protein is CASSRGARELFF.

This chain links TRBV24-1 with TRBJ2-2; the D gene TCRdb calls, TRBD2, cannot be checked with no DNA. This CDR3 has 16 residues. Germline CDR1 reads KGHDR; CDR2 reads SFDVKD. CDR3: CATSDLRTSGSGELFF.

J is TRBJ1-6 and V is TRBV5-1. This CDR3 is built from 14 residues. Germline V CDR1 and CDR2: SGHRS, YFSETQ. The CDR3 loop is CASSLPLSDSPLHF.

V gene TRBV20-1 combines with J gene TRBJ1-5. The CDR3 runs 14 residues. In germline, CDR1 is DFQATT, CDR2 SNEGSKA (reference sequence). This CDR3 reads CSAPSGSSNQPQHF.

J is TRBJ2-2 and V is TRBV2; TCRdb's D call, TRBD1, is unchecked because there is no DNA. The CDR3 loop spans 15 amino acids. CDR1 is SNHLY and CDR2 is FYNNEI in the germline V gene. The CDR3 here is CATTRGRISTGELFF.

V is TRBV5-1 and J is TRBJ2-5. CDR1 and CDR2 (germline): SGHRS, YFSETQ. The CDR3 sequence is 16 residues long. CDR3: CASSYGMGSSSETQYF.

V usage is TRBV5-6 and J usage is TRBJ2-7; TCRdb calls TRBD1, which cannot be checked without DNA. This CDR3 is built from 15 residues. The germline gives CDR1 SGHDT, CDR2 YYEEEE. The CDR3 region is CVSSLRAGTTYEQYF.

The V gene is TRBV6-5, the J gene TRBJ1-1. Germline V CDR1 and CDR2: MNHEY, SVGAGI. This CDR3 comprises 13 residues. The CDR3 sequence: CASSIGRNTEAFF.